The 2 T cell receptor beta chains reported below all come from one sample, sequenced in a study of cytomegalovirus exposure and HLA in healthy donors. Amplification used 60 Vbeta primers and 13 Jbeta primers. Method: immunoSEQ multiplex PCR; TCRdb's copy keeps in-frame clones and lacks some. Here the sample spans 50,000 or so clones, roughly 85% being singletons. Sequences were obtained from PBMCs. These receptors were taken from a woman aged 18-29 years in good health and CMV-seronegative.

This clone was observed a single time. The rearrangement uses TRBV21-1 and TRBJ2-1; the D segment call TRBD2 is taken from the table without a DNA check. TRBV21-1 is a pseudogene segment. This CDR3 comprises 14 residues. CDR3 sequence (DNA): TGTGCCAGCAGCCTAGCGGGAGGGCTAAATGAGCAGTTCTTC. It is translated as CASSLAGGLNEQFF.

V is TRBV28 and J is TRBJ1-5, with unresolved D. This CDR3 comprises 12 residues. CDR1 is MDHEN and CDR2 is SYDVKM in the germline V gene. V lost 3 bases, J lost 7 bases, and 7 bases lay in between. CDR3 protein: CASSFSPQPQHF. CDR3 DNA: TGTGCCAGCAGTTTCAGTCCCCAGCCCCAGCATTTT.